What follows describes a single TCR beta chain. This sample is drawn from a study of blood T cell repertoires in COVID-19. Across the study: There were acute and convalescent COVID-19 samples, and they came from the United States, Italy and Spain. T cells, B-cell-depleted T cells, or PBMCs provided the cDNA or gDNA that served as material.

In germline, CDR1 is MGHRA, CDR2 YSYEKL. Trimming took 0 bases from V and 5 from J, leaving 13 bases between them. The CDR3 is 15 amino acids. Authors' data handling: Reference gene primer amplification gave nucleated cell count estimates. Sequenced by immunoSEQ multiplex PCR; TCRdb stores in-frame clones only, minus some. The V and J calls and clone size are taken from that table; D and trimming were inferred from the DNA. Among about 46,000 clones listed, 80% to 85% were seen once. This clonotype originated in a man aged 55 to 70 with active COVID-19. The chain employs TRBV4-1 and TRBJ2-5; D unresolved. The material sequenced was peripheral blood. CDR3: CASSQELTLRETQYF. The DNA for the CDR3 is TGCGCCAGCAGCCAAGAGTTGACTCTGAGGGAGACCCAGTACTTC.